The present TCR beta chain was sequenced within a study of blood T cell repertoires in COVID-19. For the study at large: Some COVID-19 samples were acute and others convalescent; all came from the United States, Italy and Spain. PBMCs, B-cell-depleted T cells, or T cells provided the cDNA or gDNA that made up the material.

The germline V and J ends were trimmed by 5 bases and 12 bases, with 17 bases remaining between them. The CDR3 contains 13 residues. Germline V gives CDR1 LNHDA, CDR2 SQIVND (reference sequence). Per the authors' pipeline: For nucleated cells, counts were estimated from reference gene primer amplification. The method was immunoSEQ multiplex PCR; TCRdb's version includes in-frame clones alone and lacks a portion of them. The D gene and trimming were derived from the DNA, and the V and J assignments and clone size from that table. The data show around 70,000 clones, with 85% to 90% seen just once and 3.5% to 4.5% held by the top ten.

Sequenced material: peripheral blood. The gene calls are TRBV19 and TRBJ2-1; tentatively, D is TRBD2 (5 bases). The origin of this receptor is a man aged 45-65 years with acute or convalescent COVID-19. Here the CDR3 DNA reads TGTGCCAGTAGTTTCCGGGATCCGAAGGGGCAGTTCTTC. Residues: CASSFRDPKGQFF.